This TCR beta chain stems from a study of T cell repertoires in cytomegalovirus infection. Across the study: Evidence of both CMV infection and a matching HLA type came from public TCR beta signatures.

This CDR3 has 15 residues. Germline CDR1 SGHAT, CDR2 FQNNGV. Trimming at V came to 5 bases and at J to 3 bases, leaving 6 bases not matched to a gene. The sample holds many counts of this clonotype. What it binds is unknown. TCRdb re-called the reads through MiXCR, storing one row per CDR3 protein. This repertoire shows hundreds of thousands of distinct CDR3 sequences, under 8.5% found once; its top ten account for 5.5% to 6.5%. Findings of the study overall: What dominated the ex vivo response were HLA-C-restricted CMV-specific TCR beta clonotypes.

Sequenced: PBMCs. The sequence was collected from a human donor in good health (CMV status not recorded). Some clones in this sample may be carry-over from other donors' samples. The rearrangement joins TRBV11-2 to TRBJ2-7; 11 bases align to TRBD1. As DNA, the CDR3 is TGTGCCAGCAGCCTTAGGACAGGGGGCAACTACGAGCAGTACTTC. The encoded protein is CASSLRTGGNYEQYF.